This TCR beta chain was recovered during a study of cytomegalovirus exposure and HLA in healthy donors. Looking at the study overall: Unique TCRs numbering some 77 million, obtained from HLA-typed donors, made up an early data release.

Researchers ran the PCR with 60 Vbeta and 13 Jbeta primers. Sequencing was performed with immunoSEQ multiplex PCR; in TCRdb, only in-frame clones are kept and a portion is missing. Among tens of thousands of clones listed, about four fifths were seen once. The V gene's germline CDR1 is MNHEY and CDR2 SMNVEV (reference sequence). The CDR3 consists of 16 residues. V shed 6 bases and J shed 7 bases, with 21 bases lying between them. Sequences were obtained from PBMCs. This chain connects TRBV27 to TRBJ1-4, with a weak D call TRBD1 (6 bases). This clonotype was sampled from a woman between 40 and 50 years old in good health and CMV-seronegative. The CDR3 sequence: CASRALTGTYAEKLFF. CDR3 nucleotides: TGTGCCAGCAGGGCCTTAACAGGGACCTATGCTGAAAAACTGTTTTTT.